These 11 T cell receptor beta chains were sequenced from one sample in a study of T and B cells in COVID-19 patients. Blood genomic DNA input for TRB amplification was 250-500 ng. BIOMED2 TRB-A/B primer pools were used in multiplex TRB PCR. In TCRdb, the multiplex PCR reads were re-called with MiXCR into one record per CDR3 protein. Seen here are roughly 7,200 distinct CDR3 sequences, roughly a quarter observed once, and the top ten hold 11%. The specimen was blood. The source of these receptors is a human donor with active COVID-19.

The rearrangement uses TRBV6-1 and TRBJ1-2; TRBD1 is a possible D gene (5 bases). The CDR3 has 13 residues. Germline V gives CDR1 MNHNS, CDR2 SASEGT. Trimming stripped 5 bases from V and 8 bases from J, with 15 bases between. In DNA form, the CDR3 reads TGTGCCAGCAGTACCCCAGCGGGGCTCGGCTACACCTTC. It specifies CASSTPAGLGYTF.

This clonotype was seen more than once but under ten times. The CDR3 nucleotides are TGTGCCAGCAGCTTAGGAGGGGTTTACAATGAGCAGTTCTTC. This translates into CASSLGGVYNEQFF. This rearrangement joins TRBV11-3 to TRBJ2-1; TRBD1 or TRBD2 may be the D gene (5 bases each). Germline V gene data show CDR1 as SGHNT and CDR2 as YENEEA. The CDR3 runs to 14 residues. Between the trimmed V and J ends, which lost 1 base and 4 bases, there was a span of 8 bases.

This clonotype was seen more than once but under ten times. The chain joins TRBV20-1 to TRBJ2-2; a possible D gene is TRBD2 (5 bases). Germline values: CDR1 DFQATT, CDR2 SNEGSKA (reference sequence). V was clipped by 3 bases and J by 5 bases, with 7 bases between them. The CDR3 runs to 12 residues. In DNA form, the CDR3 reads TGCAGTGCTAGGGGAGAGACCGGGGAGCTGTTTTTT. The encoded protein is CSARGETGELFF.

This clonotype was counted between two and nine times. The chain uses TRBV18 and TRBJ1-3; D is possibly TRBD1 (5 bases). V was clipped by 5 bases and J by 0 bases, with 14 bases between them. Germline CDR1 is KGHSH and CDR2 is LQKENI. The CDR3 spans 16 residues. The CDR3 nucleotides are TGTGCCAGCTCAATGGGACGGGCCTACTCTGGAAACACCATATATTTT. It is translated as CASSMGRAYSGNTIYF.

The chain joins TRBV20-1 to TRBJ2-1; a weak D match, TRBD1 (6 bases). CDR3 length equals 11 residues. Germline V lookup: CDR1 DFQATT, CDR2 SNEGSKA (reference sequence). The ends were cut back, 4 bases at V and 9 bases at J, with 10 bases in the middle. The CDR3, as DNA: TGCAGTGCTACAGGGGATGGTGAGCAGTTCTTC. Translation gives CSATGDGEQFF.

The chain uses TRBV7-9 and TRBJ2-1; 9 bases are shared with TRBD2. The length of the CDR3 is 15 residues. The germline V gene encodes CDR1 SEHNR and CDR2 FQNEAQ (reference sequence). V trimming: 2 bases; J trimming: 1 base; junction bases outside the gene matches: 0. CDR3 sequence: CASSLSGRSYNEQFF. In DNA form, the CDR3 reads TGTGCCAGCAGCTTAAGCGGGAGGTCCTACAATGAGCAGTTCTTC.

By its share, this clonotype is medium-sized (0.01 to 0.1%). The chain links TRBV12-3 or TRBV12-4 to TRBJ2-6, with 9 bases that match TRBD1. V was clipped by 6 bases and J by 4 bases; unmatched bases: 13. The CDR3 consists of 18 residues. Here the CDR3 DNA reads TGTGCCAGCAGACCTGGACAGGGGCGTTCAGGGGGGGCCAACGTCCTGACTTTC. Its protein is CASRPGQGRSGGANVLTF.

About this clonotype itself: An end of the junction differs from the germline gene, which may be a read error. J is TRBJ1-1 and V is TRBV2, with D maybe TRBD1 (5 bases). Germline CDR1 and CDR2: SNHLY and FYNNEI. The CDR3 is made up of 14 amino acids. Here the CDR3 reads CASREDRGKTEAFF. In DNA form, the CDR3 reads TGTGCCAGCAGGGAAGACAGAGGTAAAACTGAAGCTTTCTTT.

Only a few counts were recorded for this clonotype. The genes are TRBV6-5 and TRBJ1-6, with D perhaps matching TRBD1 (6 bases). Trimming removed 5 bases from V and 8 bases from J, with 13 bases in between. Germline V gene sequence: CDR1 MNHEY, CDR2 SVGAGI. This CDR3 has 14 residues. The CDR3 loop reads CASSSRGRDSPLHF. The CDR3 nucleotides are TGTGCCAGCAGTAGCAGGGGCAGGGATTCACCCCTCCACTTT.

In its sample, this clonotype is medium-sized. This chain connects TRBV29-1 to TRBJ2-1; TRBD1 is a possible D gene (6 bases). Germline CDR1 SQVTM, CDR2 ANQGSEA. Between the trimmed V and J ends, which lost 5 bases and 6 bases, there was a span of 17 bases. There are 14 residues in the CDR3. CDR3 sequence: CSVWDITWGNEQFF. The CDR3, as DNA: TGCAGCGTTTGGGACATCACCTGGGGCAATGAGCAGTTCTTC.

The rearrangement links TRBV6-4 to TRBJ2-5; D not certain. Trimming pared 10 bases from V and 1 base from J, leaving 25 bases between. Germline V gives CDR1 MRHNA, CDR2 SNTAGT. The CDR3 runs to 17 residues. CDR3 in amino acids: CATPEPNKEPCQETQYF. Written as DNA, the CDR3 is TGTGCCACCCCCGAGCCCAACAAGGAGCCGTGCCAAGAGACCCAGTACTTC.